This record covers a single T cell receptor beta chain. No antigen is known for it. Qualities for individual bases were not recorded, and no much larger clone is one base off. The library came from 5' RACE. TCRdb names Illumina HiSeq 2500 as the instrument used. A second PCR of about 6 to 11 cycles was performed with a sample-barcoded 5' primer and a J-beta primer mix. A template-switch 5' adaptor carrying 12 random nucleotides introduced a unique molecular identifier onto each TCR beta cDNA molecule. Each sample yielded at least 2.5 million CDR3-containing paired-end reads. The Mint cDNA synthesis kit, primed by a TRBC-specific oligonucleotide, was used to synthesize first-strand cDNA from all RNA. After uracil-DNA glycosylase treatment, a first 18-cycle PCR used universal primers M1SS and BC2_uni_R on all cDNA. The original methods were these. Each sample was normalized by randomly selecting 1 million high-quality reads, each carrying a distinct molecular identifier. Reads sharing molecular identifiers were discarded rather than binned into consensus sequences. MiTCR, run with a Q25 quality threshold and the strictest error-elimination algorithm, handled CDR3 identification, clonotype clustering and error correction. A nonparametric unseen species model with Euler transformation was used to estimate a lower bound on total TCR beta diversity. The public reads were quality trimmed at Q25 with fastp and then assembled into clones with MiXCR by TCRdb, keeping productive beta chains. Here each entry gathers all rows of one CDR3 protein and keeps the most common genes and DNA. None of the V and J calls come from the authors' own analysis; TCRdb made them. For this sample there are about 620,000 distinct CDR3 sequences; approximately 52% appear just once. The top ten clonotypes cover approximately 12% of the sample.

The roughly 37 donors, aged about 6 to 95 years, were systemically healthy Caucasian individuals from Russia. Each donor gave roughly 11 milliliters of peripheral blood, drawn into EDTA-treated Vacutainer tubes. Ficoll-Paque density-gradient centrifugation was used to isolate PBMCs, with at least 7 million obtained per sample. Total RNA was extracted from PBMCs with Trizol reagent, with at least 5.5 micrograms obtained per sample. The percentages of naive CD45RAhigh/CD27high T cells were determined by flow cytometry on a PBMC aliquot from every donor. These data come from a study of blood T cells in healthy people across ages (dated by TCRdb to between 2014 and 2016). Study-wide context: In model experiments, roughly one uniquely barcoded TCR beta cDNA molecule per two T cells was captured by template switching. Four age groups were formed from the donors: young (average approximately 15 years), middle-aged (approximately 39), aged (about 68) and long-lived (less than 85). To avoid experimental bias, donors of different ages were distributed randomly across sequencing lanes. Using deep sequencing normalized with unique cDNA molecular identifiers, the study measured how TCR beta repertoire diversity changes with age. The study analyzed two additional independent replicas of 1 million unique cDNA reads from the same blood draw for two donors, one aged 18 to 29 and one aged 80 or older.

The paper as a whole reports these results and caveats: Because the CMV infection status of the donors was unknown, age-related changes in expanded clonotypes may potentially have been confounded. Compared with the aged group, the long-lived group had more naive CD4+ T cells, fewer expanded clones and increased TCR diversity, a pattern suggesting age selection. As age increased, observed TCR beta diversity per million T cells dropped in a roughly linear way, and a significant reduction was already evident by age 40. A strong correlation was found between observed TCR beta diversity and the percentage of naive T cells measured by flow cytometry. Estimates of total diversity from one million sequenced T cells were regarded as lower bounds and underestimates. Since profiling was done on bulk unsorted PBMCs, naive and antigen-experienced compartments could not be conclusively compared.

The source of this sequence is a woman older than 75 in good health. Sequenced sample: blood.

In nucleotides, the sequence is TGCAGCGTTGGGGGAGGGCCCCTAGATACGCAGTATTTT. The resulting protein is CSVGGGPLDTQYF. The rearrangement combines TRBV29-1 with TRBJ2-3, and 7 junctional nucleotides match TRBD2. CDR1 and CDR2 (SQVTM, ANQGSEA) derive from the germline V gene. The CDR3 runs 13 residues from the cysteine to the phenylalanine. Only CDR3 DNA is held: 39 bases, read in frame from base 1. Unmatched junction bases come to 6, with V trimmed by 4 bases and J by 5 bases.